One and the same sample provided the 21 T cell receptor beta chains below, sequenced in a study of blood T cell repertoires in COVID-19. Sequenced by immunoSEQ multiplex PCR; TCRdb stores in-frame clones only, minus some. In the table there are around 50,000 clones, about 77% of which are singletons. The specimen sequenced was peripheral blood. The receptors stem from a human donor with active or convalescent COVID-19. The donor label of this sample is uncertain.

On this clone itself: One junction end does not reproduce the germline sequence, and a read error may be involved. The rearrangement links TRBV4-2 to TRBJ2-3; TRBD2 aligns across 10 bases. The germline V gene has CDR1 LGHNA and CDR2 YNFKEQ. The length of the CDR3 is 19 residues. The CDR3 protein is CASSQVTTTSGITTDTQYF. The CDR3 bases are TGTGCCAGCAGTCAAGTTACCACAACTAGCGGGATAACCACAGATACGCAGTATTTT.

This clone is classed as medium-sized (0.01 to 0.1%). The gene calls are TRBV28 and TRBJ1-6; a weak D match, TRBD1 (5 bases). The CDR3 sequence is 14 residues long. Germline V gene lookup returns CDR1 MDHEN and CDR2 SYDVKM. Trimming removed 8 bases at V and 0 bases at J, with 8 bases between. The CDR3 DNA reads as TGTGCCAGCGGGGCCAGCTCCTATAATTCACCCCTCCACTTT. It specifies CASGASSYNSPLHF. Full variable domain (remainder filled in from reference TRBV28 and TRBJ1-6): DVKVTQSSRYLVKRTGEKVFLECVQDMDHENMFWYRQDPGLGLRLIYFSYDVKMKEKGDIPEGYSVSREKKERFSLILESASTNQTSMYLCASGASSYNSPLHFGNGTRLTVT.

The chain recombines TRBV12-1 with TRBJ1-5; the table's D call of TRBD1 was not tested on the DNA. TRBV12-1 is a pseudogene. This CDR3 has 16 residues. DNA of the CDR3: TGTGCCAGCAGCCTAGGACAGGGAACTAGCAATCAGCCCCAGCATTTT. The encoded protein is CASSLGQGTSNQPQHF.

This chain joins TRBV15 and TRBJ2-7; 13 bases fit TRBD2. Germline V gene data show CDR1 as LNHNV and CDR2 as YYDKDF (reference sequence). Trimming took 0 bases from V and 2 from J; bases not matched to a gene: 1. CDR3 length equals 16 residues. The CDR3, as DNA: TGTGCCACCAGCAGAGAAGGGACTAGCGGGGCCTACGAGCAGTACTTC. It yields the protein CATSREGTSGAYEQYF.

The chain has TRBV5-6 and TRBJ1-4; tentatively, D is TRBD1 (5 bases). Germline CDR1 and CDR2: SGHDT and YYEEEE. V dropped 7 bases and J dropped 3 bases, with 19 bases sitting between them. The CDR3 runs to 16 residues. Here the CDR3 reads CASLRREGRANEKLFF. As DNA, the CDR3 is TGTGCCAGCCTGCGCAGGGAAGGGCGAGCTAATGAAAAACTGTTTTTT.

The chain employs TRBV6-5 and TRBJ2-7; possibly TRBD2 for D (5 bases). CDR1 and CDR2 (germline): MNHEY, SVGAGI. V lost 6 bases, J lost 2 bases, and 8 bases lay in between. This CDR3 has 12 residues. DNA for the CDR3: TGTGCCAGCAGGTCTAGCCCCTACGAGCAGTACTTC. This encodes CASRSSPYEQYF.

The chain has TRBV7-2 and TRBJ2-5; 12 bases agree with TRBD2. Losses at the gene ends were 1 base for V and 1 base for J; bases not matched to a gene: 7. The germline V gene encodes CDR1 SGHTA and CDR2 FQGNSA. The CDR3 spans 18 residues. CDR3 nucleotides: TGTGCCAGCAGCTTAGGCCCGGGACTAGCGGGTATCCAAGAGACCCAGTACTTC. Its protein product is CASSLGPGLAGIQETQYF.

The chain joins TRBV3-1 (or the pseudogene TRBV3-2) to TRBJ1-1; D might be TRBD1 (6 bases). This CDR3 has 14 amino acids. V was cut by 4 bases and J by 1 base, with 10 bases left in between. Germline-derived CDR1 and CDR2 are LGHDT and YNNKEL (reference sequence). CDR3 amino acids: CASSRPTGNTEAFF. The CDR3, as DNA: TGTGCCAGCAGCCGCCCGACAGGGAACACTGAAGCTTTCTTT.

This clone showed up just a few times. The chain combines TRBV29-1 with TRBJ2-3, with D perhaps TRBD2 (5 bases). The CDR3 length is 15 residues. The V gene lost 2 bases and the J gene lost 3 bases, with 15 bases spanning the gap. Germline V gene sequence: CDR1 SQVTM, CDR2 ANQGSEA. The CDR3 sequence is CSVESGFWGTDTQYF. The CDR3 DNA is TGCAGCGTTGAATCGGGGTTCTGGGGAACAGATACGCAGTATTTT.

The rearrangement links TRBV7-6 to TRBJ1-5, with 9 nucleotides matching TRBD1. Looked up from germline, CDR1 is SGHVS and CDR2 is FNYEAQ. This CDR3 is 18 amino acids long. V lost 1 base to trimming and J lost 0 bases; unmatched junction nucleotides: 7. CDR3 region: CASSLEGQGFHSNQPQHF. The CDR3, as DNA: TGTGCCAGCAGCTTAGAGGGACAGGGCTTTCATAGCAATCAGCCCCAGCATTTT.

This clone was detected once. The chain employs TRBV5-1 and TRBJ2-3; a possible D gene is TRBD2 (6 bases). The CDR3 is 16 residues long. Germline assignment: CDR1 SGHRS and CDR2 YFSETQ. The V gene lost 4 bases and the J gene lost 0 bases, with 15 bases spanning the gap. Here the CDR3 reads CASSASPGGSTDTQYF. As DNA, the CDR3 is TGCGCCAGCAGCGCTTCCCCCGGGGGTAGCACAGATACGCAGTATTTT.

The chain combines TRBV29-1 with TRBJ2-1, with TRBD2 matching over 12 bases. Germline-derived CDR1 and CDR2 are SQVTM and ANQGSEA. Losses at the gene ends were 6 bases for V and 4 bases for J; bases not matched to a gene: 4. The CDR3 sequence is 14 residues long. The DNA of the CDR3 is TGCAGCGTCCGGACTAGCGGGAAATACAATGAGCAGTTCTTC. It codes for CSVRTSGKYNEQFF.

This clone has only a few counts. The genes are TRBV7-9 and TRBJ1-2; TRBD1 aligns across 7 bases. The ends lost 1 base at V and 0 bases at J; junction bases unmatched: 5. Germline loops: CDR1 SEHNR, CDR2 FQNEAQ (reference sequence). CDR3 length: 16 residues. CDR3 DNA: TGTGCCAGCAGCTTAGGGTACACAGGGGCTAACTATGGCTACACCTTC. As protein: CASSLGYTGANYGYTF.

The chain is built from TRBV7-2 and TRBJ2-7, with 8 bases fitting TRBD2. CDR3 length: 13 residues. J gave up 6 bases and V 6 bases, and 7 bases lay outside the gene matches. Germline CDR1 and CDR2: SGHTA and FQGNSA. DNA for the CDR3: TGTGCCAGCAGTCTCTACAGCGGGGGCGAGCAGTACTTC. Its protein product is CASSLYSGGEQYF.

This clone was counted only a few times. The V gene is TRBV7-3, the J gene TRBJ2-3; TRBD2 matches 11 bases. Trimming removed 0 bases from V and 0 bases from J; junction bases left unmatched: 2. Germline CDR1 reads SGHTA; CDR2 reads FQGTGA. The CDR3 covers 17 residues. CDR3 sequence reads: CASSLTSGRASTDTQYF. Written as DNA, the CDR3 is TGTGCCAGCAGCTTAACTAGCGGGAGGGCTAGCACAGATACGCAGTATTTT.

The chain couples TRBV20-1 to TRBJ1-2; TRBD1 matches 8 bases. Germline V gene data show CDR1 as DFQATT and CDR2 as SNEGSKA (reference sequence). V lost 3 bases and J lost 1; bases outside the gene matches: 7. The CDR3 has 15 amino acids. The DNA for the CDR3 is TGCAGTGCTAGTGGGGGACAGGCCCTTAACTATGGCTACACCTTC. Its translation: CSASGGQALNYGYTF.

The V call is TRBV18, the J call TRBJ1-2; D unclear. This CDR3 region has 12 residues. Trimming pared 3 bases from V and 5 bases from J, leaving 7 bases between. Germline V gives CDR1 KGHSH, CDR2 LQKENI. CDR3 residues: CASSPSGYGYTF. DNA for the CDR3: TGTGCCAGCTCACCTTCCGGGTATGGCTACACCTTC.

The V call is TRBV19, the J call TRBJ2-3; 9 bases align to TRBD1. The germline CDR1 and CDR2 sequences are LNHDA and SQIVND (reference sequence). V was pared by 4 bases and J by 2 bases, with 1 base of the junction left unmatched. The CDR3 runs 14 residues. Here the CDR3 DNA reads TGTGCCAGTAGTACACAGGGGGCCACAGATACGCAGTATTTT. This encodes CASSTQGATDTQYF. The full variable domain, completed using reference TRBV19 and TRBJ2-3, is DGGITQSPKYLFRKEGQNVTLSCEQNLNHDAMYWYRQDPGQGLRLIYYSQIVNDFQKGDIAEGYSVSREKKESFPLTVTSAQKNPTAFYLCASSTQGATDTQYFGPGTRLTVL.

This clone was seen more than once but under ten times. The V and J genes are TRBV12-3 or TRBV12-4 and TRBJ1-5; a weak D match, TRBD1 (6 bases). The V end was cut by 5 bases, the J end by 5 bases, with 10 bases between. This CDR3 is built from 13 residues. CDR3 bases: TGTGCCAGCAGTCAAAACAGGGATCAGCCCCAGCATTTT. Amino acids: CASSQNRDQPQHF.

This clone was recorded a few times. J is TRBJ2-4 and V is TRBV12-3 or TRBV12-4; D is perhaps TRBD2 (6 bases). Between the trimmed V and J ends, which lost 4 bases and 9 bases, there was a span of 10 bases. CDR3 length: 12 residues. This CDR3 reads CASSSGTRIQYF. The CDR3 DNA reads TGTGCCAGCAGTTCCGGGACTCGCATTCAGTACTTC.

This clone was counted a few times. The CDR3 sequence is CASRRRGGTAYQETQYF. The CDR3 nucleotides are TGTGCCAGCAGGAGGAGAGGTGGGACAGCGTACCAAGAGACCCAGTACTTC. The V gene is TRBV5-5, the J gene TRBJ2-5; 7 bases line up with TRBD1. CDR1 and CDR2 (germline): SGHKS, YYEKEE (reference sequence). CDR3 size: 17 residues. V lost 5 bases, J lost 0 bases, and 13 bases stayed unmatched.